This is a list of T cell receptor beta chains from one sample in a study of siplizumab effects on memory and regulatory T cells. Sequencing used immunoSEQ multiplex PCR; TCRdb keeps in-frame clones, though not all of them. The repertoire holds some 88,000 clones, with just under 90% as singletons. Sequencing was done on a sample of CD4+ T cells sorted from blood. These TCRs come from a human donor in good health. Each CDR3 is given with its conserved first and last residue. The D gene is left open where the match is weak. Not all rows give a size; the values are once, few, many and, for expanded clones, a class.

D gene | J gene | CDR3 length | clone size | V gene | CDR3 DNA | CDR3 protein
NA | TRBJ2-3 | 15 | NA | TRBV7-3 | TGTGCCAGCAGCTTAACGGGGGAGCGTGAGAATACGCAGTATTTT | CASSLTGERENTQYF
TRBD1 | TRBJ1-6 | 15 | NA | TRBV28 | TGTGCCAGCAGTTTACCGACAGGGAATAATTCACCCCTCCACTTT | CASSLPTGNNSPLHF
TRBD1 | TRBJ1-2 | 17 | NA | TRBV7-9 | TGTGCCAGCAGCTCAAGACAGGGTTCCGCAGGGGACTATGGCTACACCTTC | CASSSRQGSAGDYGYTF
NA | TRBJ2-5 | 12 | NA | TRBV11-1 | TGTGCCAGCAGCTTAGACACAGAGACCCAGTACTTC | CASSLDTETQYF
TRBD2 | TRBJ2-1 | 16 | NA | TRBV10-2 | TGCGCCAGCAGACCGGGACTAGCGGGAGGAGTGGTGGGGCAGTTCTTC | CASRPGLAGGVVGQFF
NA | TRBJ1-5 | 14 | NA | TRBV19 | TGTGCCAGTAGTACTCCCGGGGGCCGAAGGCCCCAGCATTTT | CASSTPGGRRPQHF
NA | TRBJ2-2 | 14 | once | TRBV6-5 | TGTGCCAGCAGTCCAGGGTACTCTGGCGGGGAGCTGTTTTTT | CASSPGYSGGELFF
TRBD2 | TRBJ2-7 | 14 | NA | TRBV7-2 | TGTGCCAGCAGCTTAGAGGGAGGGCGATCCGAGCAGTACTTC | CASSLEGGRSEQYF
NA | TRBJ2-1 | 14 | NA | TRBV28 | TGTGCCAGCAGTTCAGAACTCTCCTACAATGAGCAGTTCTTC | CASSSELSYNEQFF
NA | TRBJ1-5 | 13 | NA | TRBV10-3 | TGTGCCATCAGCGAACAAGAAAATCAGCCCCAGCATTTT | CAISEQENQPQHF
NA | TRBJ1-1 | 13 | NA | TRBV6-1 | TGTGCCAGCAGCGGATCGATCGGGACTGAAGCTTTCTTT | CASSGSIGTEAFF
NA | TRBJ1-2 | 13 | NA | TRBV30 | TGTGCCTGGAGTGGCCAGGAATACTATGGCTACACCTTC | CAWSGQEYYGYTF
TRBD1 | TRBJ1-2 | 15 | NA | TRBV2 | TGTGCCAGCAGTCACACCCCGGACAGGGGCTATGGCTACACCTTC | CASSHTPDRGYGYTF
NA | TRBJ1-3 | 15 | few | TRBV5-4 | TGTGCCAGCAGCTTGGGGGGCAGCTCTGGAAACACCATATATTTT | CASSLGGSSGNTIYF
NA | TRBJ2-2 | 14 | NA | TRBV5-4 | TGTGCCAGCAGCCCTTGGGGGGACACCGGGGAGCTGTTTTTT | CASSPWGDTGELFF
NA | TRBJ1-1 | 12 | once | TRBV18 | TGTGCCAGCTCACCGGGGCAGGGTGACGCTTTCTTT | CASSPGQGDAFF
TRBD1 | TRBJ2-7 | 12 | NA | TRBV4-1 | TGCGCCAGCAGCCATACGGACAGGGGGCGTTACTTC | CASSHTDRGRYF
TRBD2 | TRBJ2-1 | 21 | NA | TRBV12-5 | TGTGCTAGTGGCCGCGCGAGGGGAACTAGCGGGAGAAGGCTTAATTGGGATGAGCAGTTCTTC | CASGRARGTSGRRLNWDEQFF
NA | TRBJ2-3 | 16 | NA | TRBV2 | TGTGCCAGCAGGAGGAGAAGAAGGGTGAGCACAGATACGCAGTATTTT | CASRRRRRVSTDTQYF
TRBD1 | TRBJ1-1 | 13 | NA | TRBV6-5 | TGTGCCAGCAGGAGTACAGGGGGCACTGAAGCTTTCTTT | CASRSTGGTEAFF
NA | TRBJ2-7 | 15 | NA | TRBV2 | TGTGCCAGCAGTGAACTCTTTTCTAGGCGAGGGGAGCAGTACTTC | CASSELFSRRGEQYF
TRBD1 | TRBJ2-5 | 14 | NA | TRBV5-5 | TGTGCCAGCAGCGCACCGGGACAGGGGGAGACCCAGTACTTC | CASSAPGQGETQYF
TRBD1 | TRBJ1-1 | 13 | NA | TRBV11-2 | TGTGCCAGCAGCTCCCCGGGACAGCCTGAAGCTTTCTTT | CASSSPGQPEAFF
NA | TRBJ1-1 | 14 | NA | TRBV18 | TGTGCCAGCTCACGGACGGGTGGTGACACTGAAGCTTTCTTT | CASSRTGGDTEAFF
NA | TRBJ1-4 | 16 | NA | TRBV28 | TGTGCCAGCAGTTTATTTTGGGCGGAGGACAGAGGAAAACTGTTTTTT | CASSLFWAEDRGKLFF
NA | TRBJ1-6 | 14 | NA | TRBV6-6 | TGTGCCAGCAGTACGTCCAGGGTAGATTCACCCCTCCACTTT | CASSTSRVDSPLHF
TRBD1 | TRBJ2-2 | 18 | NA | TRBV4-1 | TGCGCCAGCAGCCAAGTCCTAAACAGGGGGAGCGGAACCGGGGAGCTGTTTTTT | CASSQVLNRGSGTGELFF
NA | TRBJ1-1 | 11 | few | TRBV10-3 | TGTGCCATCAGTGAGCTATCTGAAGCTTTCTTT | CAISELSEAFF
NA | TRBJ2-1 | 15 | NA | TRBV11-2 | TGTGCCAGCAGCTTAGTACGTGGGACCTACAATGAGCAGTTCTTC | CASSLVRGTYNEQFF
NA | TRBJ1-5 | 15 | NA | TRBV6-1 | TGTGCCAGCAAAGAGACGGAATATAGCAATCAGCCCCAGCATTTT | CASKETEYSNQPQHF
NA | TRBJ2-5 | 12 | few | TRBV6-4 | TGTGCCAGCAGCATTAGCGCGGAGACCCAGTACTTC | CASSISAETQYF
NA | TRBJ1-3 | 15 | NA | TRBV6-1 | TGTGCCAGCAGTGAGGGACATAACTCTGGAAACACCATATATTTT | CASSEGHNSGNTIYF
NA | TRBJ1-3 | 13 | NA | TRBV5-1 | TGCGCCAGCAGATGGAGCTCTGGAAACACCATATATTTT | CASRWSSGNTIYF
NA | TRBJ1-5 | 14 | NA | TRBV28 | TGTGCCAGCAGTGTACAGGGTTACAATCAGCCCCAGCATTTT | CASSVQGYNQPQHF
NA | TRBJ1-1 | 14 | NA | TRBV6-6 | TGTGCCAGCAGTTTCCGGACAGAAGGGACTGAAGCTTTCTTT | CASSFRTEGTEAFF
NA | TRBJ1-1 | 14 | NA | TRBV5-8 | TGTGCCAGCAGGAGTTGGCCGGAGAACACTGAAGCTTTCTTT | CASRSWPENTEAFF
NA | TRBJ1-3 | 17 | NA | TRBV7-2 | TGTGCCAGCAGCTTATCGCCTACTTTTGGGGCTGGAAACACCATATATTTT | CASSLSPTFGAGNTIYF
NA | TRBJ2-3 | 14 | NA | TRBV27 | TGTGCCAGCAGGGGGGGACAAAGCACAGATACGCAGTATTTT | CASRGGQSTDTQYF
TRBD2 | TRBJ2-2 | 14 | NA | TRBV2 | TGTGCCAGCAGAATAGCGGGAGTGGTCGGGGAGCTGTTTTTT | CASRIAGVVGELFF
TRBD1 | TRBJ1-1 | 16 | once | TRBV7-6 | TGTGCCAGCAGCTTAGGGACAGGGTTGATGAACACTGAAGCTTTCTTT | CASSLGTGLMNTEAFF
TRBD2 | TRBJ2-2 | 16 | NA | TRBV5-6 | TGTGCCAGCAGCTTGGGGACTAGCGGGAACACCGGGGAGCTGTTTTTT | CASSLGTSGNTGELFF
TRBD2 | TRBJ2-3 | 14 | NA | TRBV7-2 | TGTGCCAGCAGCCTAGCGGGAGGGCCGAGTACGCAGTATTTT | CASSLAGGPSTQYF
TRBD1 | TRBJ1-2 | 14 | NA | TRBV30 | TGTGCCTGGAGTGTAAACGTAGGGGGCAGTGGCTACACCTTC | CAWSVNVGGSGYTF
TRBD1 | TRBJ2-7 | 15 | many | TRBV9 | TGTGCCAGCAGCCCCCTACCGGGACAGGGGCACGAGCAGTACTTC | CASSPLPGQGHEQYF
NA | TRBJ2-1 | 12 | NA | TRBV6-1 | TGTGCCAGCACCCTCACAGGAAATGAGCAGTTCTTC | CASTLTGNEQFF
TRBD2 | TRBJ2-5 | 17 | few | TRBV4-1 | TGCGCCAGCAGTCCCCGGGAAGGGGCGGGAGAAGGAGAGACCCAGTACTTC | CASSPREGAGEGETQYF
TRBD1 | TRBJ1-2 | 13 | NA | TRBV6-5 | TGTGCCAGCAGTTCGACAGGGGGCGGTGGCTACACCTTC | CASSSTGGGGYTF
TRBD2 | TRBJ2-7 | 15 | NA | TRBV6-6 | TGTGCCAGCAGCACGAGCGGGATTGGACGGTACGAGCAGTACTTC | CASSTSGIGRYEQYF
TRBD1 | TRBJ2-4 | 16 | NA | TRBV23-1 | TGCGCCAGCAGGGACCGGGACAGGGGTGACAAAAACATTCAGTACTTC | CASRDRDRGDKNIQYF
NA | TRBJ2-3 | 15 | few | TRBV14 | TGTGCCAGCAGCAGAAACAGGGTTGGGACAGATACGCAGTATTTT | CASSRNRVGTDTQYF
TRBD1 | TRBJ2-1 | 15 | NA | TRBV7-2 | TGTGCCAGCAGCCCCCGGGACAGGAGTTTCGGTGAGCAGTTCTTC | CASSPRDRSFGEQFF
NA | TRBJ1-1 | 13 | once | TRBV14 | TGTGCCAGCAGCGCGACCCGGGGAACTGAAGCTTTCTTT | CASSATRGTEAFF
NA | TRBJ1-2 | 13 | NA | TRBV7-2 | TGTGCCAGCAGCGCGGGGGGTACACCCGGCTACACCTTC | CASSAGGTPGYTF
TRBD1 | TRBJ2-7 | 15 | NA | TRBV28 | TGTGCCAGCAGTTTATCGGGGACAGGGGGCTACGAGCAGTACTTC | CASSLSGTGGYEQYF